The 15 T cell receptor beta chains below all came from one sample that was sequenced in a study of T cell responses to AZD1222 COVID-19 vaccine. Assay: immunoSEQ multiplex PCR; the TCRdb copy retains only in-frame clones and omits some. The sample shows about 160,000 clones, around 92% of them seen only once. Sequencing used peripheral blood, obtained on day 0 of AZD1222 vaccination. Receptors originate from an adult in good health.

The gene calls are TRBV20-1 and TRBJ1-4; D is uncertain. The germline V gene has CDR1 DFQATT and CDR2 SNEGSKA (reference sequence). The CDR3 consists of 11 residues. V lost 6 bases and J 8 bases, leaving 10 bases between the germline ends. For the CDR3, the DNA is TGCAGTGCAAGAAAAGGGGAAAAACTGTTTTTT. Amino acids: CSARKGEKLFF.

The chain carries TRBV9 and TRBJ1-1; 8 positions match TRBD1. The CDR3 sequence is 15 residues long. Germline V lookup: CDR1 SGDLS, CDR2 YYNGEE. The ends lost 4 bases at V and 5 bases at J; junction bases unmatched: 10. CDR3 protein: CASSNKQGERTEAFF. In nucleotides, the CDR3 is TGTGCCAGCAGCAATAAACAGGGGGAGAGGACTGAAGCTTTCTTT.

This clone was recorded only once. The chain recombines TRBV5-6 with TRBJ1-2; TRBD1 matches 7 bases. The CDR3 covers 13 residues. V shed 4 bases and J 1 base; nucleotides not matched to a gene: 1. Per germline, CDR1 SGHDT and CDR2 YYEEEE. CDR3 region: CASSPGGNYGYTF. CDR3 bases: TGTGCCAGCAGCCCAGGGGGTAACTATGGCTACACCTTC.

This clone was observed a single time. For the CDR3, the DNA is TGTGCCAGCAGTTTATATCAGGCTATGAACACTGAAGCTTTCTTT. Translated: CASSLYQAMNTEAFF. This sequence joins TRBV28 and TRBJ1-1; D gene unclear. Germline lookup yields CDR1 MDHEN and CDR2 SYDVKM. The CDR3 has 15 residues. V dropped 1 base and J dropped 0 bases, with 9 bases sitting between them.

The V and J genes are TRBV12-3 or TRBV12-4 and TRBJ1-5; D possibly corresponds to TRBD1 (5 bases). Trimming took 4 bases from V and 6 from J, leaving 10 bases between them. The CDR3 covers 13 residues. CDR3 residues: CASSSRGFQPQHF. Written as DNA, the CDR3 is TGTGCCAGCAGTTCGAGGGGTTTTCAGCCCCAGCATTTT.

This clone was picked up a small number of times. The chain links TRBV3-1 (or the pseudogene TRBV3-2) to TRBJ1-2; 10 bases map to TRBD1. Trimming removed 3 bases from V and 5 bases from J; junction bases left unmatched: 9. This CDR3 region has 16 residues. Germline V gives CDR1 LGHDT, CDR2 YNNKEL (reference sequence). This CDR3 reads CASSQRTGQGGYGYTF. DNA for the CDR3: TGTGCCAGCAGCCAGAGAACCGGACAGGGGGGATATGGCTACACCTTC.

The rearrangement joins TRBV6-2 or TRBV6-3 to TRBJ1-2; tentative D call: TRBD1 (6 bases). From germline, CDR1 is MNHEY and CDR2 SVGEGT. CDR3 size: 13 residues. Trimming left V 6 bases short and J 4 bases short, with 12 bases between. The CDR3 spells CASSLQGRYGYTF. For the CDR3, the DNA is TGTGCCAGCAGCCTACAGGGTCGCTATGGCTACACCTTC.

The V gene is TRBV3-1 (or the pseudogene TRBV3-2), the J gene TRBJ2-2; D gene unclear. The CDR3 is 13 residues long. The ends were cut back, 1 base at V and 9 bases at J, with 9 bases in the middle. Looked up from germline, CDR1 is LGHDT and CDR2 is YNNKEL (reference sequence). For the CDR3, the DNA is TGTGCCAGCAGCCAAGGTTGTCACCGGGAGCTGTTTTTT. Translated: CASSQGCHRELFF.

J is TRBJ2-5 and V is TRBV7-2, with D perhaps matching TRBD1 or TRBD2 (5 bases each). Trimming pared 5 bases from V and 4 bases from J, leaving 14 bases between. This CDR3 spans 14 amino acids. Germline lookup yields CDR1 SGHTA and CDR2 FQGNSA. Here the CDR3 DNA reads TGTGCCAGCAGCCCTGGGGCAGGGACAGAGACCCAGTACTTC. It is translated as CASSPGAGTETQYF.

This chain uses TRBV6-5 with TRBJ1-6; D not certain. Germline CDR1 reads MNHEY; CDR2 reads SVGAGI. Trimming removed 7 bases from V and 7 bases from J, with 14 bases in between. This CDR3 has 14 amino acids. The chain's CDR3 is CASTWALGNSPLHF. CDR3 bases: TGTGCCAGCACGTGGGCGCTGGGGAATTCACCCCTCCACTTT.

V gene TRBV28 combines with J gene TRBJ2-7; D perhaps matches TRBD1 (6 bases). CDR1 and CDR2 from the germline V gene are MDHEN and SYDVKM. The CDR3 extends over 13 amino acids. Trimming shortened V by 9 bases and J by 1 base, and 13 bases separated the two germline ends. Here the CDR3 DNA reads TGTGCCAGTAGTAGGGGGTCATCCTACGAGCAGTACTTC. It translates to CASSRGSSYEQYF. Combining the CDR3 with reference TRBV28 and TRBJ2-7 gives the whole variable domain DVKVTQSSRYLVKRTGEKVFLECVQDMDHENMFWYRQDPGLGLRLIYFSYDVKMKEKGDIPEGYSVSREKKERFSLILESASTNQTSMYLCASSRGSSYEQYFGPGTRLTVT.

The rearrangement links TRBV14 to TRBJ2-7; D gene uncertain. V lost 4 bases and J 5 bases, leaving 9 bases between the germline ends. Looked up from germline, CDR1 is SGHDN and CDR2 is FVKESK. The CDR3 extends over 12 amino acids. The CDR3 bases are TGTGCCAGCAGCCCAGGACGGGACGAGCAGTACTTC. It specifies CASSPGRDEQYF.

This chain uses TRBV11-2 with TRBJ1-3; no firm D call. The CDR3 totals 18 residues. The V end lost 0 bases, the J end lost 3 bases, and 18 bases lay between the germline ends. From germline, CDR1 is SGHAT and CDR2 FQNNGV. CDR3: CASSLDPPPTSDGNTIYF. CDR3 nucleotide sequence: TGTGCCAGCAGCTTAGATCCCCCCCCGACGTCGGATGGAAACACCATATATTTT.

The chain uses TRBV30 and TRBJ2-1, with D uncertain. The germline V gene encodes CDR1 GTSNPN and CDR2 SVGIG (reference sequence). V was shortened by 3 bases and J by 1 base, with 7 bases between the two germline ends. CDR3 length: 13 residues. CDR3 nucleotide sequence: TGTGCCTGGAGCGCCATATCCTACAATGAGCAGTTCTTC. It codes for CAWSAISYNEQFF.

This sequence joins TRBV28 and TRBJ2-3; D gene uncertain. Looked up from germline, CDR1 is MDHEN and CDR2 is SYDVKM. The CDR3 extends over 15 amino acids. V was clipped by 1 base and J by 0 bases, with 8 bases between them. CDR3 sequence (DNA): TGTGCCAGCAGTTTATTATACCAAAGCACAGATACGCAGTATTTT. This codes for CASSLLYQSTDTQYF.